What follows is one TCR beta chain and its context. This record belongs to a study of PD-L1 blockade in urothelial cancer. As for time point: pretreatment peripheral blood. Clones were read by immunoSEQ multiplex PCR, and TCRdb kept only the in-frame ones, dropping some. The sample contains 130,000 or so clones, roughly 83% of which appear only once. Per the germline V gene, CDR1 is SGHTS and CDR2 is YDEGEE. The CDR3 totals 16 residues. V was trimmed by 3 bases and J by 4 bases, leaving 18 bases between them. This TCR was recovered from a man aged 50 to 59 with urothelial cancer. Sequences were derived from PBMCs, sampled around atezolizumab (anti-PD-L1) treatment. The rearrangement links TRBV5-8 to TRBJ2-3; the D gene is possibly TRBD2 (5 bases). This CDR3 reads CASSSPGKGRSDTQYF. DNA for the CDR3: TGTGCCAGCAGCTCACCCGGGAAGGGTCGATCAGATACGCAGTATTTT.